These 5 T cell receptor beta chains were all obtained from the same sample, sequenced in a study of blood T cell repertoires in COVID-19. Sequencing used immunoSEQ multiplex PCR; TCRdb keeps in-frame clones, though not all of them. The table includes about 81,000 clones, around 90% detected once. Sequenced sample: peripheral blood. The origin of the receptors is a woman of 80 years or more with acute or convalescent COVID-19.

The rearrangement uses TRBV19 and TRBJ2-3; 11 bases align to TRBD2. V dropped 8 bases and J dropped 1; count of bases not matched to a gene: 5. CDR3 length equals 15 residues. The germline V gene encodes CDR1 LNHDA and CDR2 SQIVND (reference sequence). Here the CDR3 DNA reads TGTGCCAGTGCCCCACTAGCGGGGGGCACAGATACGCAGTATTTT. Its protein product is CASAPLAGGTDTQYF.

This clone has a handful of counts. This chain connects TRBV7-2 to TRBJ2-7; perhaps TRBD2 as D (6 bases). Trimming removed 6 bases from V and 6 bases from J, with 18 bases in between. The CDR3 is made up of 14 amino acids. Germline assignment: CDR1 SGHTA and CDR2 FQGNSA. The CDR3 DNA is TGTGCCAGCAGGGAGGGACTCCACCCCTCCGAGCAGTACTTC. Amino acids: CASREGLHPSEQYF. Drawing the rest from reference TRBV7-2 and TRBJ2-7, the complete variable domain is GAGVSQSPSNKVTEKGKDVELRCDPISGHTALYWYRQSLGQGLEFLIYFQGNSAPDKSGLPSDRFSAERTGGSVSTLTIQRTQQEDSAVYLCASREGLHPSEQYFGPGTRLTVT.

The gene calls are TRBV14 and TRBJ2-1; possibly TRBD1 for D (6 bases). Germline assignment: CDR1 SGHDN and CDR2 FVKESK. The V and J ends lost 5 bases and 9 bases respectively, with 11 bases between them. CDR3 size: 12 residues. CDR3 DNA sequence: TGTGCCAGCAGCAGGGGGATGGGTGAGCAGTTCTTC. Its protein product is CASSRGMGEQFF.

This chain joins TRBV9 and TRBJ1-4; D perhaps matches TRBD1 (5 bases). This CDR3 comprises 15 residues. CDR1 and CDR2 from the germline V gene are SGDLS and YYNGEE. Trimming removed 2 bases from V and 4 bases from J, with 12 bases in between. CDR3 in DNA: TGTGCCAGCAGCGTCTTTACAGGTTATAATGAAAAACTGTTTTTT. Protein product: CASSVFTGYNEKLFF. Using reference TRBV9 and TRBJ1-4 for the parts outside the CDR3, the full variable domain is DSGVTQTPKHLITATGQRVTLRCSPRSGDLSVYWYQQSLDQGLQFLIQYYNGEERAKGNILERFSAQQFPDLHSELNLSSLELGDSALYFCASSVFTGYNEKLFFGSGTQLSVL.

CDR3 loop: CASSLVGGLTGELFF. CDR3 in DNA: TGCGCCAGCAGCTTGGTTGGTGGACTCACCGGGGAGCTGTTTTTT. The rearrangement links TRBV5-1 to TRBJ2-2; the D gene is possibly TRBD2 (5 bases). Between the trimmed V and J ends, which lost 0 bases and 4 bases, there was a span of 10 bases. Germline V CDR1 and CDR2: SGHRS, YFSETQ. This CDR3 has 15 residues.